The 4 T cell receptor beta chains below all came from one sample that was sequenced in a study of beta chain features in type 1 diabetes (dated by TCRdb to the late 2010s). Library construction relied on the immunoSEQ multiplex PCR assay. The entire amount of isolated RNA was reverse transcribed using the High Capacity cDNA Reverse Transcription Kit, so the sequenced TCRB transcripts were expressed ones. TCRdb took this table from immuneACCESS and kept in-frame rearrangements with V and J called. Such tables lack part of the clones; where checked against another copy, unresolved V genes explain under half of the gap, and the rest is unexplained. The sample data list 400,000 to 450,000 clones, and around 13% of these were observed just once. The ten largest clones capture under 0.04% of the sample. Sequencing was done on a sample of naive CD4+ T cells from blood. The cell subset or site label of this sample denotes: true naive CD4+ T cells. These receptors all stem from a man aged 30 to 39 in good health.

This chain joins TRBV30 and TRBJ1-1; D gene uncertain. The CDR3 is made up of 13 amino acids. Deletions cut 5 bases from V and 3 bases from J, with 13 bases between. Germline CDR1 reads GTSNPN; CDR2 reads SVGIG (reference sequence). DNA of the CDR3: TGTGCCTGGCGTCCGGGGTGGGACACTGAAGCTTTCTTT. Translated: CAWRPGWDTEAFF.

The genes are TRBV11-2 and TRBJ2-1; the match to TRBD2 covers 7 bases. CDR1 and CDR2 (germline): SGHAT, FQNNGV. This CDR3 has 13 residues. J was trimmed by 4 bases and V by 7 bases; bases with no gene match: 4. The CDR3 loop reads CASKRGPYNEQFF. Written as DNA, the CDR3 is TGTGCCAGCAAGCGGGGACCTTACAATGAGCAGTTCTTC.

This rearrangement joins TRBV7-3 to TRBJ2-1; D is possibly TRBD2 (6 bases). The CDR3 has 16 residues. V was shortened by 8 bases and J by 1 base, with 18 bases between the two germline ends. Germline V CDR1 and CDR2: SGHTA, FQGTGA. CDR3 region: CASYPAGRASYNEQFF. The CDR3 nucleotides read TGTGCCAGCTACCCTGCCGGGAGAGCTTCCTACAATGAGCAGTTCTTC.

This clone came up a few times. The CDR3 spells CASSLGTSGGADTQYF. CDR3 DNA sequence: TGCGCCAGCAGCTTGGGGACTAGCGGGGGAGCAGATACGCAGTATTTT. V usage is TRBV5-1 and J usage is TRBJ2-3, with 13 positions matching TRBD2. Germline trimming cut 0 bases from V and 4 bases from J; bases unmatched to any gene: 2. Germline loops: CDR1 SGHRS, CDR2 YFSETQ. The CDR3 loop spans 16 amino acids.